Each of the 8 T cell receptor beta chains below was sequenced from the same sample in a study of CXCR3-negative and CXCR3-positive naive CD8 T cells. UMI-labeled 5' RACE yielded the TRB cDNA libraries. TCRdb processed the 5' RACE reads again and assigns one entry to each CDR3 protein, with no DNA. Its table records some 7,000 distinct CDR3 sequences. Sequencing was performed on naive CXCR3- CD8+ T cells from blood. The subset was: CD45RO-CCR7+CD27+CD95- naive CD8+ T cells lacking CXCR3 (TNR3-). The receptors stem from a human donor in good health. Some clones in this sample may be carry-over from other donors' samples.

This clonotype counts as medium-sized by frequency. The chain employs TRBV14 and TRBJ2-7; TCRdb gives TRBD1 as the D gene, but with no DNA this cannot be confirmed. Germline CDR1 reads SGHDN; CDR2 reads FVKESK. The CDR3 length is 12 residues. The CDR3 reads CASSPTGNEQYF.

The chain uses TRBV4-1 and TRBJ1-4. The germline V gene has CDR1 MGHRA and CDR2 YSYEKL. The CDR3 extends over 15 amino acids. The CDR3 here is CASSSPEATNEKLFF.

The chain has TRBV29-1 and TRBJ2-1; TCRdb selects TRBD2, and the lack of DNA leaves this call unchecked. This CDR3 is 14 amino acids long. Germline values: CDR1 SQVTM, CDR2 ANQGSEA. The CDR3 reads CSVGRTSGNNEQFF.

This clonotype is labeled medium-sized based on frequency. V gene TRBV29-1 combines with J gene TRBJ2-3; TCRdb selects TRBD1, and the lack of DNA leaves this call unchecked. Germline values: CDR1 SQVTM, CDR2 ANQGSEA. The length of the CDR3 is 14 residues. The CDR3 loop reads CSLPGQPGADTQYF.

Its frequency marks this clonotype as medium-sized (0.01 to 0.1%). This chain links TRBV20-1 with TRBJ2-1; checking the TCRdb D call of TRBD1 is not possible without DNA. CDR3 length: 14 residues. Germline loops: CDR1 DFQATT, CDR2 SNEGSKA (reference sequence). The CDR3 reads CSAGGFRSYNEQFF.

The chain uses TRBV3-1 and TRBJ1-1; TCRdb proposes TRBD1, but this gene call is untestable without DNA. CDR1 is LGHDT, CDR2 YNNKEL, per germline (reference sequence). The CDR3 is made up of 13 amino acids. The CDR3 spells CASSQGDLAEAFF. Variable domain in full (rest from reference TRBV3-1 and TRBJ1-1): DTAVSQTPKYLVTQMGNDKSIKCEQNLGHDTMYWYKQDSKKFLKIMFSYNNKELIINETVPNRFSPKSPDKAHLNLHINSLELGDSAVYFCASSQGDLAEAFFGQGTRLTVV.

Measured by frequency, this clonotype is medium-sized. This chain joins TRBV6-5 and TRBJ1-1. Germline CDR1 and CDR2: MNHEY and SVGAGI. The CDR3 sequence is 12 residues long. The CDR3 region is CASSPRNTEAFF.

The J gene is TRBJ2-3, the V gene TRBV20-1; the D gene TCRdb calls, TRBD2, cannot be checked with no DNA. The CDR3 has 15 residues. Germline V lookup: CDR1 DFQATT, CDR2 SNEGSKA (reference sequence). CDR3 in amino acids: CSAPSGASGTDTQYF.